This TCR beta chain was captured in a study of blood T cell repertoires in COVID-19. In the study overall: T cells, B-cell-depleted T cells, or PBMCs supplied cDNA or gDNA.

As processed by the authors: Counts of nucleated cells, estimated from reference gene primer amplification, were obtained. Sequenced by immunoSEQ multiplex PCR; TCRdb stores in-frame clones only, minus some. That table is the source of V, J and clone size, and D and trimming were worked out from the DNA. The data show approximately 200,000 clones, 82% seen once. Each recovered donor of Cohort 3 presented with two negative PCRs, clearance, or symptom resolution. The CDR3 consists of 20 residues. Germline V CDR1 and CDR2: LGHNA, YNFKEQ. The V segment lost 1 base and the J segment 2 bases; nucleotides outside the gene matches: 10. This clone was picked up one time.

This clonotype was sampled from a man aged 35-49 years who had recovered from COVID-19. The chain recombines TRBV4-2 with TRBJ2-3, with 15 bases fitting TRBD2. The sequencing sample was made of PBMCs or T cells enriched from blood (not recorded which). The CDR3 loop is CASSQGGGLAGGLATDTQYF. CDR3 coding DNA: TGTGCCAGCAGCCAAGGTGGTGGACTAGCGGGAGGGTTGGCCACAGATACGCAGTATTTT.